This paragraph reports one T cell receptor (beta chain). The data belong to a study of cytomegalovirus exposure and HLA in healthy donors. The PCR was carried out with 60 Vbeta primers and 13 Jbeta primers. The protocol was immunoSEQ multiplex PCR, while the TCRdb copy is restricted to in-frame clones and leaves out a portion. The sample records fewer than 150,000 clones, approximately 80% being singletons. The CDR3 is made up of 14 amino acids. Trimming took 7 bases from V and 4 from J, leaving 13 bases between them. The germline gives CDR1 LNHDA, CDR2 SQIVND (reference sequence). The specimen was PBMCs. V usage is TRBV19 and J usage is TRBJ1-4, with D possibly TRBD1 on 6 matching bases. This clonotype was sampled from a female donor in good health and CMV-seropositive. CDR3 nucleotides: TGTGCCAGTAATTCCAGGGGACATAATGAAAAACTGTTTTTT. Residues: CASNSRGHNEKLFF.